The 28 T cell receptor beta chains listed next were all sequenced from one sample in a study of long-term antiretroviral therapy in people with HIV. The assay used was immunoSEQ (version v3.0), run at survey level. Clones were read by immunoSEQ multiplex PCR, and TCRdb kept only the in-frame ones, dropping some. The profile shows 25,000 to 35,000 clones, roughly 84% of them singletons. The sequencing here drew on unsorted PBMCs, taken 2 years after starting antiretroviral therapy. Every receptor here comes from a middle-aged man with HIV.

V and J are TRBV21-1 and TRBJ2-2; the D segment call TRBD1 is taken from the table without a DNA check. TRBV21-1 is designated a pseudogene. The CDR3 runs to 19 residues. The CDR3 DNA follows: TGTGCCAGCAGCAAAGCCCTGGGACAGGGGGCGCCGGGGACCGGGGAGCTGTTTTTT. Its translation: CASSKALGQGAPGTGELFF.

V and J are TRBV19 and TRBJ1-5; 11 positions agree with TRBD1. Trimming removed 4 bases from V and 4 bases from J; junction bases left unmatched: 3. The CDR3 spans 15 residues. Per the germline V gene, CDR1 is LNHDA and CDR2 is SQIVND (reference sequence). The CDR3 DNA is TGTGCCAGTAGTAGGACAGGGGGCGAGAATCAGCCCCAGCATTTT. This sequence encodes CASSRTGGENQPQHF. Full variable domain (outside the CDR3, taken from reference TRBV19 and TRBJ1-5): DGGITQSPKYLFRKEGQNVTLSCEQNLNHDAMYWYRQDPGQGLRLIYYSQIVNDFQKGDIAEGYSVSREKKESFPLTVTSAQKNPTAFYLCASSRTGGENQPQHFGDGTRLSIL.

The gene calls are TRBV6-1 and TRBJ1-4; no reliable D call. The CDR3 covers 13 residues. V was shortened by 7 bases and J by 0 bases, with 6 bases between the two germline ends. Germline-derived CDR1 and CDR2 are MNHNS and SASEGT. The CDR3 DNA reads TGTGCCAGCAAGGTCGCAACTAATGAAAAACTGTTTTTT. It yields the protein CASKVATNEKLFF.

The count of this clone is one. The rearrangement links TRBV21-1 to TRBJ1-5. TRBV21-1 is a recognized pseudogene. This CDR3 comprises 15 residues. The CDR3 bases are TGTGCCAGCAGCCGAGAGGCGGGGAGCAATCAGCCCCAGCATTTT. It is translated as CASSREAGSNQPQHF.

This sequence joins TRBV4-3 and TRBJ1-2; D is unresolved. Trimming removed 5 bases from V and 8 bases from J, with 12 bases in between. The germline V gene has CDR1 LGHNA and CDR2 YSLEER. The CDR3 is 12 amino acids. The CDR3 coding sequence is TGCGCCAGCAGCAGAGGGCGGAGCGGCTACACCTTC. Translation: CASSRGRSGYTF.

The CDR3 protein is CASSLGQRETQYF. The CDR3 DNA sequence: TGTGCCAGCAGCTTAGGTCAGAGAGAGACCCAGTACTTC. The rearrangement links TRBV7-2 to TRBJ2-5; D not certain. CDR3 size: 13 residues. V lost 1 base and J 4 bases, leaving 7 bases between the germline ends. Germline V gene sequence: CDR1 SGHTA, CDR2 FQGNSA. Full variable domain (outside the CDR3, taken from reference TRBV7-2 and TRBJ2-5): GAGVSQSPSNKVTEKGKDVELRCDPISGHTALYWYRQSLGQGLEFLIYFQGNSAPDKSGLPSDRFSAERTGGSVSTLTIQRTQQEDSAVYLCASSLGQRETQYFGPGTRLLVL.

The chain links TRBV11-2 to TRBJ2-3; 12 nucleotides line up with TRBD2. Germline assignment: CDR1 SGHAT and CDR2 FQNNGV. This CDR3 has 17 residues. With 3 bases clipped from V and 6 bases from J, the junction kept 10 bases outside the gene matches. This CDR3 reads CASSFRTSGASWDTQYF. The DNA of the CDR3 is TGTGCCAGCAGCTTCCGGACTAGCGGGGCCTCTTGGGATACGCAGTATTTT.

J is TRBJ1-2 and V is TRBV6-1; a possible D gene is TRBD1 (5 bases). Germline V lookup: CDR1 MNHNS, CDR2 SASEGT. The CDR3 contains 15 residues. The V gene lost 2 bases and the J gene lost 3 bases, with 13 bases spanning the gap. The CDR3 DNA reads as TGTGCCAGCAGTGAATCGAGTGGCAGGGACTATGGCTACACCTTC. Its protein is CASSESSGRDYGYTF.

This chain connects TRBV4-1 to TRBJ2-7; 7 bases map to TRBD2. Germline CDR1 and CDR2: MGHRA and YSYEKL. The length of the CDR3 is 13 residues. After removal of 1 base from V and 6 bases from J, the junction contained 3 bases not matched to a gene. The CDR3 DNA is TGCGCCAGCAGCCAAGGACTAGCAGCCGAGCAGTACTTC. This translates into CASSQGLAAEQYF.

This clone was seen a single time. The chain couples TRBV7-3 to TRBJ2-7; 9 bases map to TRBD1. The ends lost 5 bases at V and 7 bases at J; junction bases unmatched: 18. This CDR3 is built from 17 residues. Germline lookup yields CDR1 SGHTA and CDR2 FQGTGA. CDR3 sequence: CASSPNPRDRATGEQYF. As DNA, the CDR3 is TGTGCCAGCAGCCCAAACCCCCGGGACAGGGCAACGGGGGAGCAGTACTTC.

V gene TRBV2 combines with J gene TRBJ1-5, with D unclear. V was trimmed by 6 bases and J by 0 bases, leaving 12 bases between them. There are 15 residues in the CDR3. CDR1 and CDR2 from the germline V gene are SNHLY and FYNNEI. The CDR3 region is CASRKRTDSNQPQHF. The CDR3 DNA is TGTGCCAGCAGAAAGCGGACCGATAGCAATCAGCCCCAGCATTTT.

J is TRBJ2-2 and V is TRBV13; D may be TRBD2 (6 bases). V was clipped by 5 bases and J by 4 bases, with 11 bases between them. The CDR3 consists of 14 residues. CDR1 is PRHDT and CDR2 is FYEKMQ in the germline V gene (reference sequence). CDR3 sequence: CASSPEGLTGELFF. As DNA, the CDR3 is TGTGCCAGCAGCCCGGAGGGCCTCACCGGGGAGCTGTTTTTT. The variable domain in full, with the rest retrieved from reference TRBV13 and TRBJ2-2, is AAGVIQSPRHLIKEKRETATLKCYPIPRHDTVYWYQQGPGQDPQFLISFYEKMQSDKGSIPDRFSAQQFSDYHSELNMSSLELGDSALYFCASSPEGLTGELFFGEGSRLTVL.

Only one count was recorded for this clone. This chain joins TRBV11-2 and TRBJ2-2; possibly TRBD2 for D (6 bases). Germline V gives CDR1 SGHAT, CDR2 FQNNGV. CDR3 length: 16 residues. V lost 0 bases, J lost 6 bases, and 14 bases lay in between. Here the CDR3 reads CASSLEGGAEAGELFF. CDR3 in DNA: TGTGCCAGCAGCTTAGAAGGCGGGGCGGAGGCCGGGGAGCTGTTTTTT.

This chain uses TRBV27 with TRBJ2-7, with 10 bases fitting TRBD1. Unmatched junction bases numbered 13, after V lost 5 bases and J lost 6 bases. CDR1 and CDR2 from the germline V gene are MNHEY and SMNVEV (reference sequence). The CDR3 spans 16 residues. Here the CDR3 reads CASSLATRRDRGEQYF. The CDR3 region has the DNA TGTGCCAGCAGTCTAGCCACTCGCCGGGACAGGGGCGAGCAGTACTTC.

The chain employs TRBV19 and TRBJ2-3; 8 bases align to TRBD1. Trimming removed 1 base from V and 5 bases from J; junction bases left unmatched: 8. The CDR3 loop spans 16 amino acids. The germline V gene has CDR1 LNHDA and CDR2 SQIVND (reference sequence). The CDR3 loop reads CASSIAAGQGGDTQYF. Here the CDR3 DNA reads TGTGCCAGTAGTATAGCCGCCGGACAGGGAGGAGATACGCAGTATTTT.

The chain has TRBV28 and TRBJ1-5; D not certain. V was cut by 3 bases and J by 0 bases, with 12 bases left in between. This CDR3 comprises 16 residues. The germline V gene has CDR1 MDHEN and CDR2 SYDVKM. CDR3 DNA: TGTGCCAGCAGTTTCAAGGACCTCTATAGCAATCAGCCCCAGCATTTT. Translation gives CASSFKDLYSNQPQHF.

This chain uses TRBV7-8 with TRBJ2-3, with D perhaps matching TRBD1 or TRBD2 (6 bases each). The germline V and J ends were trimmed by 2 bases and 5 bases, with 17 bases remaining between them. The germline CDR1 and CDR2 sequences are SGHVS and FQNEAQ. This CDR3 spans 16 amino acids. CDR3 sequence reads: CASSLHRRGPGDTQYF. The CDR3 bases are TGTGCCAGCAGCTTACACCGCCGGGGGCCGGGAGATACGCAGTATTTT.

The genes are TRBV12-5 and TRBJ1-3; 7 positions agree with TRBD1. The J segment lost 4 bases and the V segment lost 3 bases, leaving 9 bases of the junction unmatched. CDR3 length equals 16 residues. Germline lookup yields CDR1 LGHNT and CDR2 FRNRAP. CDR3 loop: CASGFLGGAWGNTIYF. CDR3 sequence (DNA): TGTGCTAGTGGTTTTCTAGGGGGCGCGTGGGGAAACACCATATATTTT.

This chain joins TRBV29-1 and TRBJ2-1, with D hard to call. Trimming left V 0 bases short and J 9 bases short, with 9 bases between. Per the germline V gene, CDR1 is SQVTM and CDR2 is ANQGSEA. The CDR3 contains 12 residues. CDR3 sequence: CSVEDGNIEQFF. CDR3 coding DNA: TGCAGCGTTGAAGATGGTAACATTGAGCAGTTCTTC.

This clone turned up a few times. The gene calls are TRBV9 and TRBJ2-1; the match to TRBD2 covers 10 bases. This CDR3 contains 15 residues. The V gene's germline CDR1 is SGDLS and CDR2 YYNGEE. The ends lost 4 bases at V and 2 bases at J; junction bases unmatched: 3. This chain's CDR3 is CASSLAGGTYNEQFF. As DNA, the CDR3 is TGTGCCAGCAGCTTAGCGGGAGGAACCTACAATGAGCAGTTCTTC.

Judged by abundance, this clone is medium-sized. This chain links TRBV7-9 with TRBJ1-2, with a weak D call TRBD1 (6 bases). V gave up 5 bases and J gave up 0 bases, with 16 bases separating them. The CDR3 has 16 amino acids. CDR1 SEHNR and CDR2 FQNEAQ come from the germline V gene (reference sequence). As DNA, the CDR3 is TGTGCCAGCAGCGCCAAAAACAGGGAAGCTAACTATGGCTACACCTTC. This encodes CASSAKNREANYGYTF.

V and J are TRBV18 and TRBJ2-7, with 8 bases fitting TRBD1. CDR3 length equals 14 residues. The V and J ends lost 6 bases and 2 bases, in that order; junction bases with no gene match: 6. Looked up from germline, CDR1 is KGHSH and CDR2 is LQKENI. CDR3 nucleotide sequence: TGTGCCAGCTCCCCCGGGACAGGCACCTACGAGCAGTACTTC. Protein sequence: CASSPGTGTYEQYF.

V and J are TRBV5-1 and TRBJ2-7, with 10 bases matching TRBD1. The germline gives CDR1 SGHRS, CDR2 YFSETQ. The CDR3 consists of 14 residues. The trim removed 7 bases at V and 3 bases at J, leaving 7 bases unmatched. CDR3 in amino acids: CASSPGTGVYEQYF. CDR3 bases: TGCGCCAGCTCCCCCGGGACAGGGGTCTACGAGCAGTACTTC.

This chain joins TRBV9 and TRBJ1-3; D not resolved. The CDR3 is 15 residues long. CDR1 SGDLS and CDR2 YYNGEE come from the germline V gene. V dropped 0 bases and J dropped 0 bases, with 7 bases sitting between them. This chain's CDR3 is CASSVGAGSGNTIYF. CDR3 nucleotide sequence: TGTGCCAGCAGCGTAGGAGCGGGCTCTGGAAACACCATATATTTT.

CDR3 sequence (DNA): TGTGCCAGTAGTACCATGGGGGGGAGTTTATATGAGCAGTTCTTC. Translating it yields CASSTMGGSLYEQFF. The chain employs TRBV19 and TRBJ2-1; 7 bases match TRBD2. In germline, CDR1 is LNHDA, CDR2 SQIVND (reference sequence). V gave up 4 bases and J gave up 8 bases; unmatched junction bases: 11. CDR3 length equals 15 residues.

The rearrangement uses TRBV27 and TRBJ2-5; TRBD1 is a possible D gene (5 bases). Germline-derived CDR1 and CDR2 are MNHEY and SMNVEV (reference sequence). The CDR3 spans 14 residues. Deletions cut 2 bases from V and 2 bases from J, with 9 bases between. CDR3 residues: CASSLLGEQETQYF. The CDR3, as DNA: TGTGCCAGCAGTTTACTAGGGGAACAAGAGACCCAGTACTTC.

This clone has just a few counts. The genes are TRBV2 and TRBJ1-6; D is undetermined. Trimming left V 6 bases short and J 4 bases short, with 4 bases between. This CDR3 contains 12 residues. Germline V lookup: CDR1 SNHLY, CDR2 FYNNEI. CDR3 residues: CASRGYNSPLHF. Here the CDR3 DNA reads TGTGCCAGCAGGGGTTATAATTCACCCCTCCACTTT.

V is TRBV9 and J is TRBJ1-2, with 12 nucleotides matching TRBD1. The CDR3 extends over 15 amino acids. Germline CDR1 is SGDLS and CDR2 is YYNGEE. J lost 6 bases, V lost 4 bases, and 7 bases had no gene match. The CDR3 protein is CASSTPGQGAHGYTF. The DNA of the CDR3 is TGTGCCAGCAGCACTCCGGGACAGGGGGCGCATGGCTACACCTTC.